These 24 T cell receptor beta chains came from one sample sequenced in a study of shared clonotypes between healthy human individuals. Clones were sequenced by immunoSEQ multiplex PCR, and TCRdb holds only the in-frame ones, with some missing. Of approximately 2,200,000 clones listed, just over 90% are singletons. Positively selected for CCR7, the CD45RO-negative cells used as naive CD8 cells excluded terminally differentiated effector memory CD45RA+ cells. The sample taken for sequencing was naive CD8+ T cells from PBMCs. The source of these receptors is a man aged 18 to 30 in good health. Some clones in this sample may be carry-over from other donors' samples.

The chain combines TRBV6-1 with TRBJ1-3; no clear D gene. Germline CDR1 reads MNHNS; CDR2 reads SASEGT. V shed 3 bases and J shed 2 bases, with 8 bases lying between them. CDR3 length: 14 residues. CDR3 loop: CASSEPAAGNTIYF. The CDR3 nucleotides are TGTGCCAGCAGTGAGCCAGCCGCTGGAAACACCATATATTTT.

The chain joins TRBV15 to TRBJ2-7; weak D call: TRBD2 (5 bases). Trimming removed 3 bases from V and 2 bases from J, with 14 bases in between. This CDR3 has 15 amino acids. CDR1 is LNHNV and CDR2 is YYDKDF in the germline V gene (reference sequence). CDR3 region: CATSSPPPGAYEQYF. CDR3 coding DNA: TGTGCCACCAGCAGCCCACCCCCCGGGGCCTACGAGCAGTACTTC.

The chain is built from TRBV11-1 and TRBJ1-2; D is undetermined. The CDR3 loop spans 16 amino acids. V lost 5 bases and J 3 bases, leaving 19 bases between the germline ends. Per germline, CDR1 SGHAT and CDR2 FQDESV (reference sequence). This CDR3 reads CASSPRKGVGYYGYTF. The CDR3 coding sequence is TGTGCCAGCAGCCCGAGGAAAGGCGTTGGTTACTATGGCTACACCTTC. Combining the CDR3 with reference TRBV11-1 and TRBJ1-2 gives the whole variable domain EAEVAQSPRYKITEKSQAVAFWCDPISGHATLYWYRQILGQGPELLVQFQDESVVDDSQLPKDRFSAERLKGVDSTLKIQPAELGDSAMYLCASSPRKGVGYYGYTFGSGTRLTVV.

This clone was detected a few times. This chain joins TRBV19 and TRBJ1-1, with D uncertain. The germline gives CDR1 LNHDA, CDR2 SQIVND (reference sequence). The V and J ends lost 3 bases and 1 base respectively, with 9 bases between them. The CDR3 runs 14 residues. Here the CDR3 reads CASSIAFGNTEAFF. DNA for the CDR3: TGTGCCAGTAGTATTGCCTTCGGGAACACTGAAGCTTTCTTT. The full variable domain, its missing parts supplied by reference TRBV19 and TRBJ1-1, is DGGITQSPKYLFRKEGQNVTLSCEQNLNHDAMYWYRQDPGQGLRLIYYSQIVNDFQKGDIAEGYSVSREKKESFPLTVTSAQKNPTAFYLCASSIAFGNTEAFFGQGTRLTVV.

This chain joins TRBV7-2 and TRBJ2-5; 13 positions match TRBD2. The V and J ends lost 4 bases and 4 bases, in that order; junction bases with no gene match: 9. CDR1 and CDR2 from the germline V gene are SGHTA and FQGNSA. The CDR3 loop spans 17 amino acids. The CDR3 nucleotides are TGTGCCAGCAGCTCAGGACTAGCGGGAGTGGAGGGAGAGACCCAGTACTTC. It yields the protein CASSSGLAGVEGETQYF.

This rearrangement joins TRBV14 to TRBJ2-1; 10 bases are a match to TRBD2. This CDR3 has 17 residues. Germline V lookup: CDR1 SGHDN, CDR2 FVKESK. The V and J ends lost 4 bases and 7 bases, in that order; junction bases with no gene match: 13. CDR3 residues: CASSLRLGLASQNEQFF. CDR3 nucleotides: TGTGCCAGCAGCCTTAGACTGGGACTAGCGTCTCAAAATGAGCAGTTCTTC.

CDR3 loop: CASSLRLGQGLFPMWSEKLFF. DNA for the CDR3: TGTGCCAGCAGTTTAAGGTTAGGGCAGGGTTTATTCCCCATGTGGAGTGAAAAACTGTTTTTT. The rearrangement uses TRBV28 and TRBJ1-4; TRBD1 might be the D (5 bases). Germline CDR1 and CDR2: MDHEN and SYDVKM. The CDR3 has 21 residues. V lost 2 bases and J lost 7, with 32 bases in between.

V gene TRBV5-1 combines with J gene TRBJ2-1; 13 bases map to TRBD2. Germline V lookup: CDR1 SGHRS, CDR2 YFSETQ. CDR3 size: 17 residues. After removal of 5 bases from V and 2 bases from J, the junction contained 7 bases not matched to a gene. The DNA of the CDR3 is TGCGCCAGCAGACCACGGACTAGCGGGAGAACCTACAATGAGCAGTTCTTC. Protein sequence: CASRPRTSGRTYNEQFF.

The chain recombines TRBV2 with TRBJ1-2, with 11 nucleotides matching TRBD1. The ends lost 3 bases at V and 6 bases at J; junction bases unmatched: 9. The V gene's germline CDR1 is SNHLY and CDR2 FYNNEI. This CDR3 is built from 16 residues. CDR3 DNA sequence: TGTGCCAGCAGTGAGAGGCCGGGACAGGGGGTACATGGCTACACCTTC. It encodes CASSERPGQGVHGYTF.

The V call is TRBV4-1, the J call TRBJ2-1; TRBD1 aligns across 7 bases. The CDR3 runs to 16 residues. Germline V gene lookup returns CDR1 MGHRA and CDR2 YSYEKL. V shed 0 bases and J 6 bases; nucleotides not matched to a gene: 8. CDR3 loop: CASSQENRPGGNEQFF. The DNA of the CDR3 is TGCGCCAGCAGCCAAGAAAATCGTCCAGGGGGCAATGAGCAGTTCTTC.

The chain has TRBV9 and TRBJ2-2; D not certain. The germline V and J ends were trimmed by 0 bases and 4 bases, with 10 bases remaining between them. This CDR3 contains 15 residues. CDR1 and CDR2 (germline): SGDLS, YYNGEE. CDR3 sequence reads: CASSVVPLSTGELFF. The CDR3 bases are TGTGCCAGCAGCGTAGTTCCGTTATCCACCGGGGAGCTGTTTTTT.

The rearrangement joins TRBV4-3 to TRBJ2-1; D uncertain. Trimming shortened V by 0 bases and J by 6 bases, and 3 bases separated the two germline ends. Germline assignment: CDR1 LGHNA and CDR2 YSLEER. This CDR3 spans 12 amino acids. In DNA, the CDR3 is TGCGCCAGCAGCCAAGATGTCAATGAGCAGTTCTTC. This sequence encodes CASSQDVNEQFF.

A few counts support this clone. This chain connects TRBV6-5 to TRBJ1-4; 7 bases agree with TRBD1. CDR1 is MNHEY and CDR2 is SVGAGI in the germline V gene. The trim removed 2 bases at V and 10 bases at J, leaving 4 bases unmatched. The CDR3 runs to 13 residues. The CDR3, as DNA: TGTGCCAGCAGTTACACCCAGGGGGGAAAACTGTTTTTT. Translation: CASSYTQGGKLFF.

The CDR3 DNA reads as TGTGCCTGGAGGCAGACAGGGCGCAATCAGCCCCAGCATTTT. The encoded protein is CAWRQTGRNQPQHF. The chain has TRBV30 and TRBJ1-5, with 7 bases lining up with TRBD1. The CDR3 covers 14 residues. From germline, CDR1 is GTSNPN and CDR2 SVGIG (reference sequence). After removal of 3 bases from V and 2 bases from J, the junction contained 4 bases not matched to a gene.

The sample holds one count of this clone. The rearrangement joins TRBV11-2 to TRBJ2-7; the match to TRBD2 covers 9 bases. This CDR3 region has 18 residues. Germline-derived CDR1 and CDR2 are SGHAT and FQNNGV. V lost 0 bases and J lost 2; bases outside the gene matches: 11. The CDR3 DNA is TGTGCCAGCAGCTTAGAAGCTGTAGCGGGAGCCATCCCCTACGAGCAGTACTTC. Amino acid sequence: CASSLEAVAGAIPYEQYF.

The V gene is TRBV7-2, the J gene TRBJ1-5, with no clear D. The CDR3 runs to 14 residues. Trimming cost V 3 bases and J 5 bases, with 11 bases left between them. The V gene's germline CDR1 is SGHTA and CDR2 FQGNSA. In DNA, the CDR3 is TGTGCCAGCAGCTTCAGCGGGCTGGATCAGCCCCAGCATTTT. Its protein is CASSFSGLDQPQHF.

The chain uses TRBV28 and TRBJ1-1; D might be TRBD1 (5 bases). Trimming took off 3 bases at V and 11 bases at J, with 16 bases between the two ends. In germline, CDR1 is MDHEN, CDR2 SYDVKM. The CDR3 extends over 13 amino acids. The CDR3: CASSFKDGHGAFF. CDR3 DNA: TGTGCCAGCAGTTTTAAAGACGGACACGGGGCTTTCTTT.

With regard to this clone: Other DNA variants within this sample encode the same CDR3. The chain carries TRBV9 and TRBJ2-7; perhaps TRBD1 as D (9 bases). V dropped 3 bases and J dropped 1 base, with 14 bases sitting between them. The germline CDR1 and CDR2 sequences are SGDLS and YYNGEE. The CDR3 is made up of 15 amino acids. The CDR3 reads CASSAGGTGSYEQYF. DNA of the CDR3: TGTGCCAGCAGCGCGGGGGGGACAGGGTCCTACGAGCAGTACTTC.

The rearrangement uses TRBV10-3 and TRBJ1-1; TRBD1 matches 8 bases. Germline values: CDR1 ENHRY, CDR2 SYGVKD. The CDR3 length is 16 residues. V lost 4 bases and J lost 1; bases outside the gene matches: 8. The CDR3 DNA is TGTGCCATCAGTGGTGGCAGGGGGCTTAAGAACACTGAAGCTTTCTTT. Protein: CAISGGRGLKNTEAFF.

The CDR3 spells CASSPPGQYF. As DNA, the CDR3 is TGTGCCAGCAGCCCACCTGGGCAGTACTTC. The chain carries TRBV7-9 and TRBJ2-7, with D unclear. V was pared by 5 bases and J by 9 bases, with 8 bases between. Germline values: CDR1 SEHNR, CDR2 FQNEAQ (reference sequence). The CDR3 covers 10 residues.

The chain joins TRBV5-5 to TRBJ2-7, with 8 bases identical to TRBD1. Germline V gene sequence: CDR1 SGHKS, CDR2 YYEKEE (reference sequence). J gave up 7 bases and V 2 bases, and 5 bases lay outside the gene matches. CDR3 length: 13 amino acids. CDR3 loop: CASSFDRGWEQYF. CDR3 coding DNA: TGTGCCAGCAGCTTTGACAGGGGCTGGGAGCAGTACTTC.

This chain links TRBV4-1 with TRBJ2-7; TRBD2 is a possible D gene (5 bases). CDR3 length: 17 amino acids. Germline V CDR1 and CDR2: MGHRA, YSYEKL. Trimming shortened V by 1 base and J by 0 bases, and 16 bases separated the two germline ends. The CDR3 reads CASSQVEGALTSYEQYF. CDR3 bases: TGCGCCAGCAGCCAAGTCGAGGGAGCCCTCACCTCCTACGAGCAGTACTTC.

V is TRBV29-1 and J is TRBJ2-7, with 7 bases aligning to TRBD1. This CDR3 spans 14 amino acids. The V gene's germline CDR1 is SQVTM and CDR2 ANQGSEA. Unmatched junction bases numbered 8, after V lost 3 bases and J lost 3 bases. The CDR3 DNA reads TGCAGCGTTGAGAGATCAGACAGGGTCTACGAGCAGTACTTC. Its protein is CSVERSDRVYEQYF.

The rearrangement joins TRBV27 to TRBJ2-1; the D gene is possibly TRBD1 (6 bases). The CDR3 consists of 15 residues. V was pared by 6 bases and J by 7 bases, with 19 bases between. The germline V gene encodes CDR1 MNHEY and CDR2 SMNVEV (reference sequence). The CDR3 sequence is CASSSLHLQGNEQFF. CDR3 sequence (DNA): TGTGCCAGCAGCTCACTCCATCTACAGGGTAATGAGCAGTTCTTC.